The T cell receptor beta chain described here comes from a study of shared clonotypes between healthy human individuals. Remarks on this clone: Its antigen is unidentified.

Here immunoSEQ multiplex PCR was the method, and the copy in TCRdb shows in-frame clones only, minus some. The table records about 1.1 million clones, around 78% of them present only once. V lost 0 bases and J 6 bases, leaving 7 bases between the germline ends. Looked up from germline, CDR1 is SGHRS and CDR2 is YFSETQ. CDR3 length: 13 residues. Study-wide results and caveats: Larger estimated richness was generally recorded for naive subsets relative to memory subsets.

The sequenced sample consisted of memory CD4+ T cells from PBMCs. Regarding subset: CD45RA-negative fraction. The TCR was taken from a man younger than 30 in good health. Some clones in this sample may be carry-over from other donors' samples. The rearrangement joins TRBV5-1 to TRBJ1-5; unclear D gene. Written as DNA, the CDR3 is TGCGCCAGCAGCTTGGGCGGAGTTCAGCCCCAGCATTTT. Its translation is CASSLGGVQPQHF.